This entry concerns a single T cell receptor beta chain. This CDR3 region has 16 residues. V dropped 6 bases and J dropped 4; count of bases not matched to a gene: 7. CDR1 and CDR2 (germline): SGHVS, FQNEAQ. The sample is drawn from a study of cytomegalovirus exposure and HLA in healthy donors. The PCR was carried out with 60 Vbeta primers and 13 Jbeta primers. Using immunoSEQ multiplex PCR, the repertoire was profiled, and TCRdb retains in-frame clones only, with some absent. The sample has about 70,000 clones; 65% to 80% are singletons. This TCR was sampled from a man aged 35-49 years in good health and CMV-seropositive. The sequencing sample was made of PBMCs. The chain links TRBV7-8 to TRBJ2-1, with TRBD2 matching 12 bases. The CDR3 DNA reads TGTGCCAGCAGGCCCGGACTAGCGGGGAGGTACAATGAGCAGTTCTTC. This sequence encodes CASRPGLAGRYNEQFF.